The TCR beta chain under discussion was sequenced for a study of PD-1 blockade in classical Hodgkin lymphoma. Only in-frame clones appear in the TCRdb table, and some are missing; sequencing was by immunoSEQ multiplex PCR. The sample carries roughly 50,000 clones, 85% to 90% recorded once. Regarding time point: cycle 4 day 1 (C4D1), after more than five weeks of nivolumab. Every patient was affected by relapse after autologous stem cell transplantation, while exposure to brentuximab vedotin was not uniform. This CDR3 region has 15 residues. V was trimmed by 1 base and J by 8 bases, leaving 17 bases between them. Looked up from germline, CDR1 is KGHSH and CDR2 is LQKENI.

The material sequenced was peripheral blood mononuclear cells (PBMCs), taken before the fourth cycle of nivolumab. The receptor comes from a human donor with classical Hodgkin lymphoma. The chain joins TRBV18 to TRBJ1-2; D might be TRBD1 (6 bases). The CDR3 DNA reads TGTGCCAGCTCACCACTACCCGGACAGCCAGAGGGCTACACCTTC. Encoded protein: CASSPLPGQPEGYTF.